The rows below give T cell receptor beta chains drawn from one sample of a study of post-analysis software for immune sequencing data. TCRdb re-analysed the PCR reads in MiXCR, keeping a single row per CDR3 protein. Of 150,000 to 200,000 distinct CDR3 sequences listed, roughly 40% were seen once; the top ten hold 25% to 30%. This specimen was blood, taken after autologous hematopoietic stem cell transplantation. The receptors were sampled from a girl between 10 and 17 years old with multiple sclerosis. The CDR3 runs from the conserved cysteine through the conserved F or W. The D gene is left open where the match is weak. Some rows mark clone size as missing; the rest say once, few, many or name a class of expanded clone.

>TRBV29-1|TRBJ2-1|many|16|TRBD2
CSVEGGEGTSANEQFF
TGCAGCGTTGAAGGCGGGGAAGGGACTAGCGCTAATGAGCAGTTCTTC
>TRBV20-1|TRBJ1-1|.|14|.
CSARDLTKNTEAFF
TGCAGTGCTAGAGATCTGACGAAGAACACTGAAGCTTTCTTT
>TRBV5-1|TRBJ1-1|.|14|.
CASSLRVGNTEAFF
TGCGCCAGCAGCTTGCGGGTGGGGAACACTGAAGCTTTCTTT
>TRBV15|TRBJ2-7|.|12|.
CATSPDSYEQYF
TGTGCCACCAGCCCGGACAGCTACGAGCAGTACTTC
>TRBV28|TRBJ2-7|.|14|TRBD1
CASRGGGLSYEQYF
TGTGCCAGCCGAGGGGGCGGGCTCTCCTACGAGCAGTACTTC
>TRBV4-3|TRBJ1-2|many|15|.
CASSPPGAGFYGYTF
TGCGCCAGCAGCCCCCCTGGGGCAGGTTTCTATGGCTACACCTTC
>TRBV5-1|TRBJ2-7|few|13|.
CASSSVQTYEQYF
TGCGCCAGCAGCTCCGTCCAAACCTACGAGCAGTACTTC
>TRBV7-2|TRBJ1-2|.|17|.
CASSLVGGSPANYGYTF
TGTGCCAGCAGCTTAGTTGGGGGGAGCCCGGCTAACTATGGCTACACCTTC
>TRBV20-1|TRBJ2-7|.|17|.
CSDPLGGPYFRVDEQYF
TGCAGTGATCCCCTTGGGGGACCCTATTTTCGAGTGGACGAGCAGTACTTC
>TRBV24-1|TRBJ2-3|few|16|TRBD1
CATSGQTGGYADTQYF
TGTGCCACCAGTGGCCAAACAGGGGGCTACGCGGATACGCAGTATTTT
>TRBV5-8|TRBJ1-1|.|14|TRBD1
CASSLTGVSSEAFF
TGTGCCAGCAGCTTGACAGGGGTAAGCTCTGAAGCTTTCTTT
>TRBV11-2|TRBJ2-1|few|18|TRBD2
CASSPLGRTSGAGNEQFF
TGTGCCAGCAGCCCACTGGGAAGGACTAGCGGAGCTGGGAATGAGCAGTTCTTC
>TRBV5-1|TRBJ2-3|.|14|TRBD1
CASSWDRAGYTQYF
TGCGCCAGCAGCTGGGACAGGGCCGGATATACGCAGTATTTT
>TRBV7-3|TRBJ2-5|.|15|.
CASSLTGANRETQYF
TGTGCCAGCAGCTTAACAGGAGCCAACAGAGAGACCCAGTACTTC
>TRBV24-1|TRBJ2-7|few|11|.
CATSAGFEQYF
TGTGCCACCAGTGCAGGGTTCGAGCAGTACTTC
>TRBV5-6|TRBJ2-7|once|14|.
CAGSLGSPSYEQYF
TGTGCCGGCAGCTTGGGAAGTCCCTCCTACGAGCAGTACTTC
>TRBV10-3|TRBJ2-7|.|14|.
CAISTGPIPLEQYF
TGTGCCATCAGTACTGGGCCAATCCCCCTCGAGCAGTACTTC
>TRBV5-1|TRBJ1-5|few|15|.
CASSLGGSSNQPQHF
TGCGCCAGCAGCTTAGGGGGATCTAGCAATCAGCCCCAGCATTTT
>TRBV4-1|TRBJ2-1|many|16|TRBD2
CASSQDGTSGYNEQFF
TGCGCCAGCAGCCAAGACGGGACTAGCGGGTACAATGAGCAGTTCTTC
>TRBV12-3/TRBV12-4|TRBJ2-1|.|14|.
CASSPALSYNEQFF
TGTGCCAGCAGTCCCGCACTTTCCTACAATGAGCAGTTCTTC
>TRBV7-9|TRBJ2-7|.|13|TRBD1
CASSVQGAYEQYF
TGTGCCAGCAGCGTGCAGGGGGCGTACGAGCAGTACTTC
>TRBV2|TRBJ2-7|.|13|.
CASTKADSYEQYF
TGTGCCAGCACGAAGGCCGACTCCTACGAGCAGTACTTC
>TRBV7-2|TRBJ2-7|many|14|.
CASSLDGGTYEQYF
TGTGCCAGCAGCTTAGACGGGGGCACCTACGAGCAGTACTTC
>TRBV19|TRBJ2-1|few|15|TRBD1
CASSWQQGVYNEQFF
TGTGCCAGTAGTTGGCAACAGGGGGTCTACAATGAGCAGTTCTTC
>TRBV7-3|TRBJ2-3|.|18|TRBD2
CASSLRATSGRAGDTQYF
TGTGCCAGCAGCTTAAGGGCCACTAGCGGGAGGGCCGGAGATACGCAGTATTTT
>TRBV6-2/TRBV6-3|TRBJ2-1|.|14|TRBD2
CASSYWRGDNEQFF
TGTGCCAGCAGTTATTGGCGGGGGGACAATGAGCAGTTCTTC
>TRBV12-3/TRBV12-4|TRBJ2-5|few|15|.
CASSLAAGSGETQYF
TGTGCCAGCAGTTTGGCCGCAGGGAGCGGAGAGACCCAGTACTTC
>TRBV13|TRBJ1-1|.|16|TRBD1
CASSLGRSRGLTEAFF
TGTGCCAGCAGCTTAGGTCGATCCAGGGGGCTCACTGAAGCTTTCTTT
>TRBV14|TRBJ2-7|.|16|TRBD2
CASSQEGLAAIYEQYF
TGTGCCAGCAGCCAAGAAGGGCTAGCGGCAATCTACGAGCAGTACTTC
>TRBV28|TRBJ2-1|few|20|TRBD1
CASSLWGQRELFSSYNEQFF
TGTGCCAGCAGTTTATGGGGACAGCGTGAACTATTTAGCTCCTACAATGAGCAGTTCTTC
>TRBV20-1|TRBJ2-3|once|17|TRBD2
CSARYSGSSISTDTQYF
TGCAGTGCTAGGTATAGCGGGAGTTCGATTAGCACAGATACGCAGTATTTT
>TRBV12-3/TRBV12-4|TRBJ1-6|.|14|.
CASSSGPYNSPLHF
TGTGCCAGCAGTTCAGGACCTTATAATTCACCCCTCCACTTT
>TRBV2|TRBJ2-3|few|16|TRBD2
CASMPTSGRYPDTQYF
TGTGCCAGCATGCCGACTAGCGGGAGGTACCCAGATACGCAGTATTTT
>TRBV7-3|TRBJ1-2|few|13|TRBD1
CASSAGGGYGYTF
TGTGCCAGCAGCGCAGGGGGCGGTTATGGCTACACCTTC
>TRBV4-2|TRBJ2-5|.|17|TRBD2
CASSRKGGGTTGETQYF
TGTGCCAGTAGCCGGAAGGGTGGGGGGACTACGGGGGAGACCCAGTACTTC
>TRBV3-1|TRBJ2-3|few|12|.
CASTDSTDTQYF
TGTGCCAGCACCGACAGCACAGATACGCAGTATTTT
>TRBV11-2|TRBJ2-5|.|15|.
CASSLERVLMETQYF
TGTGCCAGCAGCTTAGAGAGGGTTCTGATGGAGACCCAGTACTTC
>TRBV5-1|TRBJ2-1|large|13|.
CASSLDGWNEQFF
TGCGCCAGCAGCTTGGATGGTTGGAATGAGCAGTTCTTC
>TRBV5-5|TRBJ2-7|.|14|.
CASNRDPGSYEQYF
TGTGCCAGCAACCGGGACCCGGGGTCCTACGAGCAGTACTTC